This T cell receptor beta chain was captured by sequencing in a study of CD8+ T cells in alopecia areata. Sorted out of PBMCs were CD4+ T cells and CD8+ T cells. Sequencing used cDNA as its template, made by extracting RNA and reverse transcribing it. Libraries were prepared by immunoSEQ multiplex PCR; TCRdb keeps only in-frame clonotypes and omits some of them. The sample lists 110,000 to 150,000 clones, 58% occurring once. The sequenced sample was CD4+ T cells sorted from blood, obtained at week 0. This clonotype was sampled from a human donor with alopecia areata.

The CDR3 region is CASSLDGDSNQPQHF. DNA for the CDR3: TGTGCCAGCAGCTTAGACGGGGATAGCAATCAGCCCCAGCATTTT. V is TRBV7-6 and J is TRBJ1-5; no reliable D call. Per the germline V gene, CDR1 is SGHVS and CDR2 is FNYEAQ. The CDR3 is made up of 15 amino acids. V was cut by 1 base and J by 0 bases, with 7 bases left in between.